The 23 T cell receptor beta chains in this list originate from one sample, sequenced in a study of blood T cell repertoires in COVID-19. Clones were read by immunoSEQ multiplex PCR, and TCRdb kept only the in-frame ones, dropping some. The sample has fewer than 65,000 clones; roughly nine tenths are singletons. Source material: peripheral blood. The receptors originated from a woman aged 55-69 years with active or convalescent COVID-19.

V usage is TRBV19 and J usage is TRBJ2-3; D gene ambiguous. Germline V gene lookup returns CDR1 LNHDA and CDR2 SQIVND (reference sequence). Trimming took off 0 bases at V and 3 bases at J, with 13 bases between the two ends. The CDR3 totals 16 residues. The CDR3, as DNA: TGTGCCAGTAGTATAGACATGACACCCTGGACAGATACGCAGTATTTT. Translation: CASSIDMTPWTDTQYF.

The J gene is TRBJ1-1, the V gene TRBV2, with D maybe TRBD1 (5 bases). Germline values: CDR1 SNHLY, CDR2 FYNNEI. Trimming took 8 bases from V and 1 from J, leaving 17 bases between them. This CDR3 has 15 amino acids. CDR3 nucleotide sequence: TGTGCCAGCGGTCAACTACAGGTTCGGAACACTGAAGCTTTCTTT. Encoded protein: CASGQLQVRNTEAFF.

Written as DNA, the CDR3 is TGTGCCAGCAGTTTGGAGTTGAGGGATACGCAGTATTTT. This encodes CASSLELRDTQYF. This chain links TRBV12-3 or TRBV12-4 with TRBJ2-3; no clear D gene. The CDR3 has 13 residues. V lost 3 bases and J lost 6, with 10 bases in between.

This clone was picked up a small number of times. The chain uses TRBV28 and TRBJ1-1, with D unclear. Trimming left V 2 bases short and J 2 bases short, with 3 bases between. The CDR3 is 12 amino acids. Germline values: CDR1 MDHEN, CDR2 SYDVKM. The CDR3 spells CASSLLNTEAFF. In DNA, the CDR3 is TGTGCCAGCAGTTTACTAAACACTGAAGCTTTCTTT.

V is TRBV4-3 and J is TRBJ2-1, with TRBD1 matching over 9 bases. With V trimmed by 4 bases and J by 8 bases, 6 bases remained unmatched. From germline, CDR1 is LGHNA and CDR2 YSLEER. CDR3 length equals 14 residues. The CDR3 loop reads CASSPGQGVDEQFF. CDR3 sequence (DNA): TGCGCCAGCAGCCCGGGACAGGGAGTTGATGAGCAGTTCTTC.

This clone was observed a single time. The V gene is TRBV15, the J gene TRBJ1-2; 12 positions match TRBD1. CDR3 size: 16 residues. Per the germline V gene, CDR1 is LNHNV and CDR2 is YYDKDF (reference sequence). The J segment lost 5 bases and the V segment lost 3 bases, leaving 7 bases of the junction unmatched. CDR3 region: CATSRSGTGGGYGYTF. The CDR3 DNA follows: TGTGCCACCAGCAGGTCCGGGACAGGGGGCGGTTATGGCTACACCTTC.

CDR3 protein: CASSLGAAIIYGYTF. The DNA for the CDR3 is TGTGCCAGCAGCTTAGGGGCAGCTATCATCTATGGCTACACCTTC. The chain combines TRBV5-6 with TRBJ1-2; maybe TRBD1 (5 bases). V dropped 2 bases and J dropped 4 bases, with 15 bases sitting between them. The germline V gene has CDR1 SGHDT and CDR2 YYEEEE. This CDR3 is 15 amino acids long. Combining the CDR3 with reference TRBV5-6 and TRBJ1-2 gives the whole variable domain DAGVTQSPTHLIKTRGQQVTLRCSPKSGHDTVSWYQQALGQGPQFIFQYYEEEERQRGNFPDRFSGHQFPNYSSELNVNALLLGDSALYLCASSLGAAIIYGYTFGSGTRLTVV.

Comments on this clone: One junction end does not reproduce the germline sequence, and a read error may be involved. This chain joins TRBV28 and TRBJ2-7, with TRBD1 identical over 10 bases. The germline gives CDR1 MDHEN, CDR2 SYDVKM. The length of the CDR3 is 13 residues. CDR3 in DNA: TGTGCCAGCAGTCTATTTCGGGACAGGGGATTGCACTTC. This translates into CASSLFRDRGLHF.

The CDR3 spells CASSSGQAWGYTF. CDR3 DNA: TGTGCCAGCAGTTCAGGACAGGCCTGGGGCTACACCTTC. V gene TRBV12-3 or TRBV12-4 combines with J gene TRBJ1-2; TRBD1 matches 7 bases. Trimming took 4 bases from V and 8 from J; bases not matched to a gene: 7. The CDR3 has 13 residues.

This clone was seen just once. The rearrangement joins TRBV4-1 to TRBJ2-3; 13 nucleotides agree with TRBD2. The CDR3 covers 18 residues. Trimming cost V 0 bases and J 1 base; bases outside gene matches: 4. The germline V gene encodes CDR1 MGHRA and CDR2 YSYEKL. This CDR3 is CASSQEGGTSGGTDTQYF. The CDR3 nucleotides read TGCGCCAGCAGCCAAGAAGGGGGGACTAGCGGGGGCACAGATACGCAGTATTTT.

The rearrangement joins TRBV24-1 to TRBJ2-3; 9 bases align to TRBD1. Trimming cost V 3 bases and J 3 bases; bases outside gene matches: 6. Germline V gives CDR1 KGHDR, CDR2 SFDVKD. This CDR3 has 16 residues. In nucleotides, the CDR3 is TGTGCCACCAGTGATGAACCGGGACAGGGAACAGATACGCAGTATTTT. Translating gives CATSDEPGQGTDTQYF.

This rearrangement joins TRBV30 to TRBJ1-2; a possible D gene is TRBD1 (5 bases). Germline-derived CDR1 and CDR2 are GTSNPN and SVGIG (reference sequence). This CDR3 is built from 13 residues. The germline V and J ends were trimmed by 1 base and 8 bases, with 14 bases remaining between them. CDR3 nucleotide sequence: TGTGCCTGGAGTGAGTATTCAGGGAAAGGCTACACCTTC. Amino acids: CAWSEYSGKGYTF.

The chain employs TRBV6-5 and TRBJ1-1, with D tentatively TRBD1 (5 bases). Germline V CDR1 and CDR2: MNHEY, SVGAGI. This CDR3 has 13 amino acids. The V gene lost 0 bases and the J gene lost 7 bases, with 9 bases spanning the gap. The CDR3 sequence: CASSYSYTGEAFF. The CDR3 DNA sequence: TGTGCCAGCAGTTACTCGTATACAGGTGAAGCTTTCTTT.

The CDR3 nucleotides are TGTGCCAGTAGTATACCGGGACTAGCGGCTTTAAGCTCCTACAATGAGCAGTTCTTC. As protein: CASSIPGLAALSSYNEQFF. The chain has TRBV19 and TRBJ2-1; 11 positions match TRBD2. Germline V gene data show CDR1 as LNHDA and CDR2 as SQIVND (reference sequence). The J segment lost 0 bases and the V segment lost 2 bases, leaving 9 bases of the junction unmatched. The CDR3 covers 19 residues.

DNA for the CDR3: TGTGCCAGTAGTGTTACAGGGGAGCGGCAGCCCCAGCATTTT. It specifies CASSVTGERQPQHF. The gene calls are TRBV19 and TRBJ1-5, with TRBD1 matching 7 bases. Germline V gives CDR1 LNHDA, CDR2 SQIVND (reference sequence). This CDR3 is built from 14 residues. Germline trimming cut 5 bases from V and 7 bases from J; bases unmatched to any gene: 8.

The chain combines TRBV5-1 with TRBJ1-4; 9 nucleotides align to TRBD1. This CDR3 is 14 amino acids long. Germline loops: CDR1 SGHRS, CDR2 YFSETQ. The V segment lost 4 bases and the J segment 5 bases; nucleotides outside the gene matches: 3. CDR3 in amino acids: CASSIGQGNEKLFF. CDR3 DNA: TGCGCCAGCAGCATAGGACAGGGGAATGAAAAACTGTTTTTT.

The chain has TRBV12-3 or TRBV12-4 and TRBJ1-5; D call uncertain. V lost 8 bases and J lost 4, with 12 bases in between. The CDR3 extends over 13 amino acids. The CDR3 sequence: CASSGGFNQPQHF. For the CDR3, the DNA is TGTGCCAGCTCGGGAGGGTTTAATCAGCCCCAGCATTTT.

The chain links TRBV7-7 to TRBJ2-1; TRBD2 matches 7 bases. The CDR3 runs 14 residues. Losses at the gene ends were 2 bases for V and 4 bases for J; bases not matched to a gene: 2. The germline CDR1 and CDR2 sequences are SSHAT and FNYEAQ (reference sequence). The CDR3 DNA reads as TGTGCCAGCAGCTTATTCGGGAGGTACAATGAGCAGTTCTTC. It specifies CASSLFGRYNEQFF.

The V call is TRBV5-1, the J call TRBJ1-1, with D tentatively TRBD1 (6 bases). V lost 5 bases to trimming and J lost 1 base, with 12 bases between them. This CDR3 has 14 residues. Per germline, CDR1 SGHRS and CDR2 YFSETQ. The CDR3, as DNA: TGCGCCAGCAGTCAGGGGCCCGCGAACACTGAAGCTTTCTTT. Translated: CASSQGPANTEAFF.

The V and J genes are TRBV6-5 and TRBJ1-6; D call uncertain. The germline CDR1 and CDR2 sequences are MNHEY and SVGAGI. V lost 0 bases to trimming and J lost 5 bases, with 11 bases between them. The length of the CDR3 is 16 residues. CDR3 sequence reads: CASSYSHSLNNSPLHF. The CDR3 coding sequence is TGTGCCAGCAGTTACTCGCACTCCCTTAATAATTCACCCCTCCACTTT.

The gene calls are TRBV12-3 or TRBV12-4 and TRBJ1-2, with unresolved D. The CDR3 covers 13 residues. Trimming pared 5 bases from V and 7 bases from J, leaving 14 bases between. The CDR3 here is CASSPSTEVGYTF. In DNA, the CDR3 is TGTGCCAGCAGTCCGTCGACTGAGGTTGGCTACACCTTC.

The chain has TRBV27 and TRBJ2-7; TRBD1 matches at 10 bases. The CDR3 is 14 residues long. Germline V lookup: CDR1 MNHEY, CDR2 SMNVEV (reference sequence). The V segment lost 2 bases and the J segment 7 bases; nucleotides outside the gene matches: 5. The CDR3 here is CASSLGDRGGEQYF. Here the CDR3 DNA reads TGTGCCAGCAGTTTAGGGGACAGGGGTGGTGAGCAGTACTTC.

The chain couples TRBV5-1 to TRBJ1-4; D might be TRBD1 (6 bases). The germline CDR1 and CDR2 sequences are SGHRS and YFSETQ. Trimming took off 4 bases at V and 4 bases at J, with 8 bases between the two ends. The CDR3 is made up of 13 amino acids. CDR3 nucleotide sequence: TGCGCCAGCAGCCCGGACAGTAATGAAAAACTGTTTTTT. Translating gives CASSPDSNEKLFF.